The rows below give T cell receptor beta chains drawn from one sample of a study of T cell responses to AZD1222 COVID-19 vaccine. Clones were read by immunoSEQ multiplex PCR, and TCRdb kept only the in-frame ones, dropping some. This sample has tens of thousands of clones; under 95% occur once, and the top ten carry approximately 6.3%. This specimen consisted of peripheral blood, obtained 28 days after the second dose of the MenACWY control vaccine. The receptors originated from an adult who received the MenACWY meningococcal vaccine as a control. CDR3s leave out the opening cysteine and the closing phenylalanine or tryptophan. Not every row has a clone size; where given, it reads once, few, many or a size class.

v_call	clone_size	cdr3_aa
TRBV6-5	NA	ASRETGEGEQF
TRBV5-4	NA	ASSPGTAQTYEQY
TRBV12-3/TRBV12-4	NA	ASSFLANSEQF
TRBV11-3	NA	ASSGGAAQY
TRBV6-5	NA	ASSMTGAGNQPQH
TRBV7-2	NA	ASREGNQPQH
TRBV10-1	NA	ASTQGAAKNIQY
TRBV6-5	NA	ASSLLTGRATEAF
TRBV7-2	NA	ASSRRGGTGELF
TRBV4-2	NA	ASSQPVGRTTEAF
TRBV9	NA	ASSVGTRTSETQY
TRBV5-1	NA	ASSLAPGTYPNEQF
TRBV19	NA	ASSPMNTEAF
TRBV24-1	NA	ATRGTSTDTQY
TRBV6-1	NA	ASSEWDGSYNEQF
TRBV7-2	NA	ASSINSGTTGGEQF
TRBV7-6	NA	ASSPGTGVEKLF
TRBV29-1	NA	SVVGGRATNEQY
TRBV4-1	NA	ASSQEGGGTEAF
TRBV4-3	NA	ASSKGQGQPQH
TRBV11-2	NA	ASSHGWINEQF
TRBV5-1	NA	ASRNLGGAYNEQF
TRBV24-1	NA	ATSDCTPEKLF
TRBV12-5	NA	ASGPDGPRPQH
TRBV19	NA	ASSIRGTGNRIQY
TRBV24-1	NA	ATSDLLGTSGRESYNEQF
TRBV6-5	NA	ASSSQGSGANVLT
TRBV6-5	NA	ASRGARGGYT
TRBV12-3/TRBV12-4	NA	ASSRDMDYEQY
TRBV18	NA	ASSPAGGQTQY
TRBV4-3	NA	ASSQDVGNSYNEQF
TRBV7-9	NA	ASSSVTGGSFYEQY
TRBV18	NA	AEGTGDEQF
TRBV12-3/TRBV12-4	NA	ASSRGREPQH
TRBV4-1	NA	ASSQEGEPGNTIY
TRBV7-2	once	ASSWTSTGELF
TRBV28	NA	ASRPDLNYGYT
TRBV28	NA	ASSTAYEQY
TRBV6-4	NA	ASSLDRLEQPQH
TRBV14	few	ASSLAGNTGELF
TRBV10-2	NA	ASIPPSGEKLF
TRBV6-2/TRBV6-3	NA	ASSSEGRTDTQY
TRBV7-9	NA	ASSWGTTSGINNEQF
TRBV19	NA	ASSMQGWGEKLF
TRBV29-1	NA	SAEGLAGGVDTQY